This TCR beta chain was retrieved from a study of naive and memory T cell subsets (dated by TCRdb to 2017 to 2019). The study in broad terms: An open-source, UMI-based TCR alpha and beta sequencing pipeline was applied to sorted naive and memory peripheral blood T cell subsets. RNA was DNase-treated and reverse transcribed with TCR constant-region primers, mostly using SuperScript III. The results of the functional CMV T cell responses matched the IgG serology results in every case.

From the second PCR step on, the TCR alpha and beta chain libraries were amplified in separate reactions. To determine each donor's CMV status, fresh PBMCs were stimulated overnight with CMV viral lysate, and IFNgamma production from CD4+ T cells was then assessed. CD4 T cells were positively selected with Miltenyi beads, followed by positive selection of CD8 T cells from the CD4-negative fraction. Cells stained for CD3, CD4, CD8, CD45RA, CD27 and a live/dead dye were sorted on a BD Aria II into four subsets by CD45RA and CD27. Blood was obtained from three healthy volunteers, and the blood from each volunteer was fractionated into CD4 and CD8 T cells and subsequently into four differentiation subsets. Around 120 ml of peripheral blood was collected from each donor, and PBMC were isolated from the blood using Ficoll-Paque PLUS density-gradient centrifugation. The sorted cells were lysed in RLT buffer, after which RNA was extracted using a Qiagen RNeasy kit and kept at -80 degrees C.

CDR1 and CDR2 are drawn from the germline V gene: MDHEN, SYDVKM. The CDR3 starts with the cysteine, ends with the phenylalanine, and has 11 residues. The retained sequence is limited to the CDR3, 33 bases, with the frame set at the first base. Cut back by 4 bases and 9 bases, the V and J ends lie 8 bases apart. Summary of the overall study and its limitations: Once error correction was done, more than 90% of naive TCR sequences showed up just once, which made the naive abundance distributions much steeper than those of the memory subsets. Clonotypes were defined as single alpha or beta chain sequences, not paired alpha/beta receptors. RNA-based TCR counts may be affected by expression changes linked to T cell activation and differentiation. The abundance of TCRs followed a power law with an exponent that differed between naive and memory subsets yet stayed consistent across the three individuals. In both CD4 and CD8 cells, a rise in Gini index and a fall in Shannon and inverse Simpson diversity were observed from naive through CM, EM and EMRA. The repertoire findings for the naive and memory subsets could not be validated, as no ground truth was available. Naive repertoires, especially CD8, contained a few larger clonotypes, possibly memory cells re-expressing CD45RA.

Library creation used UMI-ligation and nested PCR. The beta constant-region primer was an equimolar mix of two oligonucleotides covering both TRBC1 and TRBC2. Four rounds of PCR, combining the SP2 primer with nested alpha and beta constant-region primers, were used to amplify the ligated cDNA. A single-stranded oligonucleotide carrying the SP2 primer and a 12-nucleotide UMI was ligated to the 3' end of the cDNA by T4 RNA ligase 1. The ligation reaction was kept at 16 degrees C for roughly 18-24 hours. To avoid over-amplification, PCR2 was usually performed as a SYBR Green qPCR and halted once a predetermined threshold was reached. Agencourt AMPure XP magnetic beads were used for all purifications after the first. Library amounts were measured by Qubit and library quality was assessed on a TapeStation, where the main peak was expected at around 650 bp. Pooled libraries were sequenced on an Illumina MiSeq using v2 2x251 paired-end kits, and typically about 0.9-2 million reads were obtained per sample. Libraries were pooled at about 4.3 nM per sample, and roughly 5-7.5% PhiX was added to improve cluster recognition. The study's processing was this. Using tag matching that tolerated one base-pair mismatch, Decombinator assigned V and J genes to FASTQ reads that had been processed by Demultiplexor. Collapsinator relied on UMIs to fix sequencing errors as well as frequency errors caused by PCR heterogeneity. TCRs were translated and CDR3s were extracted from the conserved cysteine to the FGXG phenylalanine by CDR3Translator, with non-productive sequences being flagged. Gini, Shannon entropy and inverse Simpson indices were computed after subsampling the repertoires to the same number of UMI-defined TCRs. Within the linear range, a power law was fitted to clonotype abundance distributions using maximum likelihood. When run on a single naive CD8 sample, MIGEC and the pipeline yielded similar UMI counts, similar unique TCR numbers and similar clonal distributions. One analysis removed from the naive repertoire any naive TCRs that were also present in any memory subset from the same donor. The repertoires were searched for approximately 7,000 CMV-associated CDR3 sequences that had been compiled from VDJdb and a published dataset. The public sequencing data were trimmed at Q25 with fastp and processed into clonotypes with MiXCR by TCRdb, which kept only in-frame beta chains. All rows with the same CDR3 protein become a single entry with the most common DNA and genes. These V and J calls rely on TCRdb rather than the paper's analysis. The sample profile shows some 110,000 distinct CDR3 sequences; approximately 15% of them were found once. About 3% of the sample is held by the ten biggest clonotypes.

About this clonotype: Its antigen target is currently unknown. Base qualities are not recorded, but no much larger clone differs from it by a single base.

This clonotype was obtained from a human donor in good health. The sequencing sample was made of naive CD8+ T cells from blood. Read against the paper, the sample's cell subset or site label means: naive T cells, CD45RA high CD27+. The rearranged chain carries TRBV28 and TRBJ2-3, and TRBD2 may be the D gene, going by 5 matching bases. The sequenced DNA: TGTGCCAGCAGTTCAGAGGGCACGCAGTATTTT. It is translated as CASSSEGTQYF.